Listed here are 14 T cell receptor beta chains from one sample, sequenced in a study of glioma-infiltrating T cells. TCR alpha and beta CDR3 regions were amplified from RNA using iRepertoire nested multiplex PCR. TCRdb fed the multiplex PCR reads into MiXCR, producing one record per CDR3 protein. In the table there are fewer than 200,000 distinct CDR3 sequences, roughly 45% of which are singletons. The source material was glioma tissue, nonneoplastic brain tissue, or PBMCs (not recorded which). These receptors originate from a human donor with low-grade glioma or glioblastoma, undergoing nonglioma brain surgery, or in good health (not recorded which).

Note on this clonotype: This may be a read error: a much more frequent sequence differs by one nucleotide. The rearrangement uses TRBV20-1 and TRBJ1-2, with D possibly matching TRBD1 (5 bases). Germline V gene sequence: CDR1 DFQATT, CDR2 SNEGSKA (reference sequence). The CDR3 totals 16 residues. Written as DNA, the CDR3 is TGCGGTGCTAGCGTCCCGGACACAGATCGATACTATGGCTACACCTTC. Its protein product is CGASVPDTDRYYGYTF.

In regard to this clonotype: Sequence at one end of the junction differs from germline and may be a read error. The chain carries TRBV28 and TRBJ2-1; 7 bases are a match to TRBD2. Germline CDR1 MDHEN, CDR2 SYDVKM. The CDR3 spans 14 residues. The CDR3 nucleotides read TGTGCCAGCAGTCGTAGCGGGTCCTACAATGAGGAGTCCTTC. This gives the protein CASSRSGSYNEESF. Drawing the rest from reference TRBV28 and TRBJ2-1, the complete variable domain is DVKVTQSSRYLVKRTGEKVFLECVQDMDHENMFWYRQDPGLGLRLIYFSYDVKMKEKGDIPEGYSVSREKKERFSLILESASTNQTSMYLCASSRSGSYNEESFGPGTRLTVL.

The J gene is TRBJ2-7, the V gene TRBV6-6, with D unresolved. The CDR3 consists of 13 residues. Germline CDR1 is MNHNY and CDR2 is SVGAGI (reference sequence). V dropped 6 bases and J dropped 3 bases, with 12 bases sitting between them. The CDR3 loop reads CASSQDVDYEQYF. CDR3 DNA sequence: TGTGCCAGCAGCCAAGATGTGGACTACGAGCAGTACTTC.

Comment on this clonotype: The junction departs from the called germline gene at one end, perhaps through a read error. The rearrangement links TRBV27 to TRBJ2-5; D gene uncertain. The CDR3 extends over 16 amino acids. Germline CDR1 and CDR2: MNHEY and SMNVEV (reference sequence). In DNA form, the CDR3 reads TGTGCCACCAGTGCCCCTGGGTGGGCTAGACAAGAGACCCAGTACTTC. Its protein is CATSAPGWARQETQYF.

The rearrangement links TRBV28 to TRBJ2-5; 12 bases fit TRBD2. This CDR3 has 17 amino acids. Per the germline V gene, CDR1 is MDHEN and CDR2 is SYDVKM. V shed 3 bases, J shed 7 bases, and the junction held 12 bases outside the gene matches. In DNA, the CDR3 is TGTGCCAGCAGTTTGAACGGACTAGCGGGATTGGTGGGGACCCAGTACTTC. The encoded protein is CASSLNGLAGLVGTQYF.

With respect to this clonotype: The junction shows a germline mismatch at one end, possibly a read error. The chain links TRBV2 to TRBJ2-2, with 8 bases matching TRBD1. The germline gives CDR1 SNHLY, CDR2 FYNNEI. This CDR3 contains 16 residues. The CDR3 DNA is TGTGCCAGCAGATACCACCGGGACAGGTCTGTCGGGCAGCTGTTTTTT. Amino acids: CASRYHRDRSVGQLFF.

Regarding this clonotype: Given the absence of the conserved phenylalanine or tryptophan at the CDR3 end, a read error is likely. The chain couples TRBV6-1 to TRBJ2-5, with TRBD2 identical over 11 bases. Germline CDR1 MNHNS, CDR2 SASEGT. This CDR3 spans 14 amino acids. Germline trimming cut 7 bases from V and 5 bases from J; bases unmatched to any gene: 6. The CDR3 DNA reads TGTGCCAGCATTAGTCTAGCGGGAGGTGAGACCCAGTACTCC. This encodes CASISLAGGETQYS.

This clonotype was seen more than once but under ten times. The V call is TRBV12-3 or TRBV12-4, the J call TRBJ2-1; tentatively, D is TRBD2 (5 bases). The CDR3 covers 13 residues. Trimming shortened V by 6 bases and J by 8 bases, and 14 bases separated the two germline ends. In DNA, the CDR3 is TGTGCCAGCAGGATGCCTTTGGGAGATGAGCAGTTCTTC. This translates into CASRMPLGDEQFF.

This clonotype occurred many times. The chain combines TRBV20-1 with TRBJ2-7; the match to TRBD2 covers 12 bases. Unmatched junction bases numbered 8, after V lost 6 bases and J lost 2 bases. CDR3 size: 15 residues. Germline CDR1 reads DFQATT; CDR2 reads SNEGSKA (reference sequence). The CDR3 DNA reads as TGCAGTGCCACGGGGGGACTAGCGGGCGCCTACGAGCAGTACTTC. Protein product: CSATGGLAGAYEQYF.

Of note for this clonotype: Sequence at one end of the junction differs from germline and may be a read error. The V call is TRBV20-1, the J call TRBJ2-3; TRBD2 agrees at 8 bases. CDR3 length: 16 amino acids. Germline values: CDR1 DFQATT, CDR2 SNEGSKA (reference sequence). The chain's CDR3 is CTADRRLARSTDTQYF. CDR3 nucleotide sequence: TGCACTGCCGACCGTCGACTAGCGAGAAGCACAGATACTCAGTATTTT.

On this clonotype: This may stem from a read error, because a much larger clone lies one nucleotide away. The chain couples TRBV3-1 to TRBJ1-2; the D gene is possibly TRBD1 (6 bases). The V end lost 4 bases, the J end lost 4 bases, and 13 bases lay between the germline ends. This CDR3 has 14 residues. Germline V lookup: CDR1 LGHDT, CDR2 YNNKEL (reference sequence). The CDR3 DNA follows: TGTGCCAGCAGCCTAGGACAGCGACCCTATGGCTACACCTTC. Translating gives CASSLGQRPYGYTF.

In regard to this clonotype: This may arise from a read error, as a much more abundant clone is one base away. The chain is built from TRBV28 and TRBJ2-1; D is perhaps TRBD2 (6 bases). The germline V gene encodes CDR1 MDHEN and CDR2 SYDVKM. This CDR3 contains 14 residues. CDR3 bases: TGTGCCAGCAGTTTCGTGGGGGGTGGTGATGAGAAGTTCTTC. This gives the protein CASSFVGGGDEKFF.

This clonotype was counted between two and nine times. The rearrangement links TRBV3-1 to TRBJ1-2; D is unresolved. The germline V gene has CDR1 LGHDT and CDR2 YNNKEL (reference sequence). This CDR3 comprises 15 residues. Trimming removed 0 bases at V and 1 base at J, with 9 bases between. For the CDR3, the DNA is TGTGCCAGCAGCCAAGAGGTCAGACTTAACTATGGCTACACCTTC. Protein sequence: CASSQEVRLNYGYTF.

This clonotype appeared a few times. Written as DNA, the CDR3 is TGTGCCAGCAGTGACCAGGTAACCCAGCCCCAGCATTTT. Translated: CASSDQVTQPQHF. The chain recombines TRBV2 with TRBJ1-5; D is undetermined. This CDR3 is built from 13 residues. CDR1 is SNHLY and CDR2 is FYNNEI in the germline V gene. V gave up 3 bases and J gave up 7 bases, with 10 bases separating them.